Listed here is a single TCR beta chain. The data were obtained in a study of blood T cell repertoires in COVID-19. Study information: Italy, Spain and the United States were the sources of the convalescent and acute COVID-19 samples. From T cells, B-cell-depleted T cells, or PBMCs came the material, which was cDNA or gDNA.

Per the original data handling: Reference gene primer amplification yielded estimated nucleated cell counts. Sequenced by immunoSEQ multiplex PCR; TCRdb stores in-frame clones only, minus some. V and J calls and clone size are copied from that table; D and trimming were computed from the DNA. The data contain about 80,000 clones, approximately 80% of them singletons. The CDR3 is 14 residues long. Germline V gene sequence: CDR1 SEHNR, CDR2 FQNEAQ (reference sequence). The J segment lost 6 bases and the V segment lost 6 bases, leaving 6 bases of the junction unmatched. This sequence joins TRBV7-9 and TRBJ2-3; 10 bases agree with TRBD1. Sequenced: peripheral blood. This sequence originates from a woman in her 70s with acute or convalescent COVID-19. CDR3 DNA: TGTGCCAGCAGTTCCGGGACAGGGGTGGATACGCAGTATTTT. Its translation is CASSSGTGVDTQYF.